This T cell receptor (beta chain) was recorded in a study of beta chain features in type 1 diabetes. Study at large: Examination covered almost 110,000,000 sorted cells spanning all samples.

Reverse transcription of all isolated RNA meant that expressed TCRB transcripts were sequenced. TCRdb's table, derived via immunoSEQ multiplex PCR, lists solely in-frame clones and lacks some. Among approximately 170,000 clones listed, 7.8% were seen once. This clone was seen a few times. Its target is not known. Findings and caveats of the study: Significant though moderate, a shortening of TCRB CDR3s appeared in all four CD4+ subsets of Type 1 diabetes patients.

CDR1 is MDHEN, CDR2 SYDVKM, per germline. V lost 8 bases and J lost 0, with 19 bases in between. This CDR3 region has 17 residues. The chain recombines TRBV28 with TRBJ2-2, with D possibly matching TRBD2 (6 bases). This TCR was recovered from a woman in her thirties or forties with type 1 diabetes. The specimen sequenced was central memory CD4+ T cells from blood. CDR3 residues: CASASPPGLPNTGELFF. As DNA, the CDR3 is TGTGCCAGCGCTTCACCCCCGGGACTCCCGAACACCGGGGAGCTGTTTTTT. Looking up the rest from reference TRBV28 and TRBJ2-2 gives the full variable domain: DVKVTQSSRYLVKRTGEKVFLECVQDMDHENMFWYRQDPGLGLRLIYFSYDVKMKEKGDIPEGYSVSREKKERFSLILESASTNQTSMYLCASASPPGLPNTGELFFGEGSRLTVL.